The 27 T cell receptor beta chains given below trace back to one sample, sequenced in a study of T-cell reconstitution after alpha-beta-depleted transplantation in children (dated by TCRdb to about 2016). The treatment or condition label on this specimen signifies: allogeneic hematopoietic cell transplantation with graft depleted of TCRalphabeta T cells and CD19 B cells. The library was produced with PCR. Instrument on record: Illumina HiSeq 2500. TCR library preparation used molecular barcoding, with unique molecular identifiers applied to normalize quantification of the TCRbeta repertoire. The public sequencing data were trimmed at Q25 with fastp and processed into clonotypes with MiXCR by TCRdb, which kept only in-frame beta chains. Rows are combined by CDR3 protein, so each entry shows the most common genes and DNA. The sample has about 580,000 distinct CDR3 sequences on record, under 30% of them singletons. Roughly 15% of the sample is held by the ten biggest clonotypes.

Sequenced material: PBMCs, mostly from graft donor cells, taken 360 days after TCRalphabeta/CD19-depleted stem cell transplant. These receptors all come from a boy under three years old who had a stem cell transplant for acute myeloid leukemia, so the T cells may come from the graft donor.

V and J are TRBV4-1 and TRBJ1-1; 7 bases are a match to TRBD1. The J segment lost 4 bases and the V segment lost 0 bases, leaving 5 bases of the junction unmatched. The CDR3 is 15 amino acids. Germline CDR1 reads MGHRA; CDR2 reads YSYEKL. CDR3 protein: CASSQDPTGTTEAFF. The DNA for the CDR3 is TGCGCCAGCAGCCAAGATCCGACAGGGACCACTGAAGCTTTCTTT.

This clonotype was detected once. The rearrangement links TRBV12-3 or TRBV12-4 to TRBJ1-5; a weak D match, TRBD1 (5 bases). V shed 7 bases and J shed 4 bases, with 8 bases lying between them. The CDR3 contains 12 residues. The DNA of the CDR3 is TGTGCCAGCAAAAGGGGAAATCAGCCCCAGCATTTT. Translated: CASKRGNQPQHF.

This clonotype appeared many times. This sequence joins TRBV18 and TRBJ2-4; either TRBD1 or TRBD2 may supply D (5 bases each). The germline V and J ends were trimmed by 2 bases and 7 bases, with 18 bases remaining between them. The CDR3 consists of 16 residues. Per the germline V gene, CDR1 is KGHSH and CDR2 is LQKENI. CDR3: CASSPVAGTPRNIQYF. The CDR3 DNA sequence: TGTGCCAGCTCACCAGTGGCAGGGACCCCTCGGAACATTCAGTACTTC.

The rearrangement uses TRBV9 and TRBJ2-1, with D unclear. Trimming cost V 0 bases and J 7 bases, with 2 bases left between them. CDR1 is SGDLS and CDR2 is YYNGEE in the germline V gene. The CDR3 sequence is 11 residues long. This chain's CDR3 is CASSVANEQFF. The CDR3 region has the DNA TGTGCCAGCAGCGTAGCTAATGAGCAGTTCTTC.

There are a few counts of this clonotype. The chain has TRBV20-1 and TRBJ1-3; 8 bases fit TRBD1. The germline gives CDR1 DFQATT, CDR2 SNEGSKA (reference sequence). V was pared by 6 bases and J by 0 bases, with 10 bases of the junction left unmatched. The CDR3 spans 16 residues. The chain's CDR3 is CSARRGQVFSGNTIYF. The CDR3 DNA reads as TGCAGTGCAAGGAGGGGACAGGTTTTCTCTGGAAACACCATATATTTT.

This clonotype appeared many times. The chain joins TRBV12-3 or TRBV12-4 to TRBJ1-1; D may be TRBD1 (5 bases). Trimming removed 2 bases from V and 10 bases from J, with 14 bases in between. The CDR3 runs to 13 residues. CDR3 protein: CASSLRQPLGAFF. DNA for the CDR3: TGTGCCAGCAGTTTAAGACAGCCCCTTGGAGCTTTCTTT.

This clonotype was observed a handful of times. This chain joins TRBV7-2 and TRBJ2-1, with 12 bases matching TRBD2. The V segment lost 2 bases and the J segment 1 base; nucleotides outside the gene matches: 9. CDR1 and CDR2 (germline): SGHTA, FQGNSA. CDR3 length: 19 amino acids. CDR3 nucleotide sequence: TGTGCCAGCAGCTTAAGGACTAGCGGGGTGCCTGGGTCCTACAATGAGCAGTTCTTC. Encoded protein: CASSLRTSGVPGSYNEQFF.

The V call is TRBV30, the J call TRBJ2-1; 10 bases line up with TRBD2. Losses at the gene ends were 2 bases for V and 5 bases for J; bases not matched to a gene: 3. Germline loops: CDR1 GTSNPN, CDR2 SVGIG (reference sequence). The CDR3 runs 14 residues. The CDR3 loop reads CAWSSGGAHNEQFF. CDR3 in DNA: TGTGCCTGGAGTAGCGGGGGGGCCCACAATGAGCAGTTCTTC. Complete variable domain (other parts from reference TRBV30 and TRBJ2-1): SQTIHQWPATLVQPVGSPLSLECTVEGTSNPNLYWYRQAAGRGLQLLFYSVGIGQISSEVPQNLSASRPQDRQFILSSKKLLLSDSGFYLCAWSSGGAHNEQFFGPGTRLTVL.

The V call is TRBV12-3 or TRBV12-4, the J call TRBJ2-3, with a weak D call TRBD1 (5 bases). V gave up 7 bases and J gave up 4 bases, with 21 bases separating them. The CDR3 extends over 16 amino acids. The CDR3 DNA follows: TGTGCCAGCACTGCCAGGGCGGCAGGGCTCCCAGATACGCAGTATTTT. It is translated as CASTARAAGLPDTQYF.

For this clonotype: The junction does not match germline at one end; this may be a read error. This rearrangement joins TRBV2 to TRBJ2-6, with D maybe TRBD1 (5 bases). The CDR3 has 15 amino acids. Germline V CDR1 and CDR2: SNHLY, FYNNEI. The DNA of the CDR3 is TGTGCCAGCAGTGAAAGGTTCTCTGGGGCCAACGTCCTGATTTTC. This encodes CASSERFSGANVLIF. Variable domain in full (rest from reference TRBV2 and TRBJ2-6): EPEVTQTPSHQVTQMGQEVILRCVPISNHLYFYWYRQILGQKVEFLVSFYNNEISEKSEIFDDQFSVERPDGSNFTLKIRSTKLEDSAMYFCASSERFSGANVLIFGAGSRLTVL.

The chain uses TRBV28 and TRBJ2-4; 7 nucleotides line up with TRBD1. V shed 8 bases and J 3 bases; nucleotides not matched to a gene: 10. Germline V gene data show CDR1 as MDHEN and CDR2 as SYDVKM. CDR3 length: 15 amino acids. The CDR3 bases are TGTGCCAGCCGCGGCCGATACAGGGGCAAAAACATTCAGTACTTC. It is translated as CASRGRYRGKNIQYF.

The rearrangement joins TRBV15 to TRBJ2-1, with D uncertain. The CDR3 is made up of 14 amino acids. V was pared by 0 bases and J by 3 bases, with 6 bases between. Germline CDR1 reads LNHNV; CDR2 reads YYDKDF (reference sequence). CDR3: CATSRDNYYNEQFF. DNA for the CDR3: TGTGCCACCAGCAGAGACAATTACTACAATGAGCAGTTCTTC. The full variable domain, rest sourced from reference TRBV15 and TRBJ2-1, is DAMVIQNPRYQVTQFGKPVTLSCSQTLNHNVMYWYQQKSSQAPKLLFHYYDKDFNNEADTPDNFQSRRPNTSFCFLDIRSPGLGDTAMYLCATSRDNYYNEQFFGPGTRLTVL.

There are many counts of this clonotype. At one of its ends the junction is not consistent with the germline gene, which may arise from a read error. The chain couples TRBV15 to TRBJ2-7; 7 bases fit TRBD1. This CDR3 comprises 16 residues. CDR1 LNHNV and CDR2 YYDKDF come from the germline V gene (reference sequence). The CDR3 sequence: CATSGDRDLFFYEQYF. The DNA of the CDR3 is TGTGCCACCAGCGGAGACAGGGACCTATTTTTCTACGAGCAGTACTTC.

This chain joins TRBV11-2 and TRBJ1-1, with D perhaps matching TRBD1 (5 bases). The CDR3 totals 16 residues. V lost 0 bases and J 2 bases, leaving 13 bases between the germline ends. The germline V gene encodes CDR1 SGHAT and CDR2 FQNNGV. The CDR3 loop is CASSLDTGGSNTEAFF. CDR3 coding DNA: TGTGCCAGCAGCTTAGATACGGGGGGTAGTAACACTGAAGCTTTCTTT.

The rearrangement uses TRBV5-1 and TRBJ2-1, with 8 bases identical to TRBD2. The germline V gene has CDR1 SGHRS and CDR2 YFSETQ. This CDR3 has 13 amino acids. The V segment lost 0 bases and the J segment 9 bases; nucleotides outside the gene matches: 2. In DNA form, the CDR3 reads TGCGCCAGCAGCTTGGCCGGACTAGCTGAGCAGTTCTTC. This sequence encodes CASSLAGLAEQFF. The variable domain in full, completed from reference TRBV5-1 and TRBJ2-1, reads KAGVTQTPRYLIKTRGQQVTLSCSPISGHRSVSWYQQTPGQGLQFLFEYFSETQRNKGNFPGRFSGRQFSNSRSEMNVSTLELGDSALYLCASSLAGLAEQFFGPGTRLTVL.

In this sample, this clonotype turned up a few times. V and J are TRBV20-1 and TRBJ2-7, with D possibly TRBD1 on 6 matching bases. The CDR3 spans 18 residues. Germline loops: CDR1 DFQATT, CDR2 SNEGSKA (reference sequence). Trimming removed 6 bases at V and 0 bases at J, with 27 bases between. CDR3 protein: CSAYGHPTTGIFSYEQYV. The CDR3 DNA reads as TGCAGTGCGTACGGACACCCTACCACAGGGATATTCTCCTACGAGCAGTACGTC.

This clonotype was recorded many times. V is TRBV20-1 and J is TRBJ2-5, with D uncertain. There are 13 residues in the CDR3. The V end was cut by 5 bases, the J end by 3 bases, with 13 bases between. Germline lookup yields CDR1 DFQATT and CDR2 SNEGSKA (reference sequence). The CDR3 nucleotides read TGCAGTGCTCCCTATAACTGGAAAGAGACCCAGTACTTC. Its protein product is CSAPYNWKETQYF.

The J gene is TRBJ1-4, the V gene TRBV20-1; no firm D call. This CDR3 region has 15 residues. V lost 3 bases and J lost 4, with 15 bases in between. Germline V gene lookup returns CDR1 DFQATT and CDR2 SNEGSKA (reference sequence). CDR3 DNA: TGCAGTGCTAGCCCCCCGATCGAGGATAATGAAAAACTGTTTTTT. Translated: CSASPPIEDNEKLFF.

This clonotype was seen repeatedly, ten times or more. The chain recombines TRBV19 with TRBJ2-7, with 8 bases aligning to TRBD1. CDR1 is LNHDA and CDR2 is SQIVND in the germline V gene (reference sequence). This CDR3 has 15 amino acids. The ends lost 5 bases at V and 3 bases at J; junction bases unmatched: 9. The CDR3: CASSPFGQGRYEQYF. In nucleotides, the CDR3 is TGTGCCAGTAGTCCCTTCGGACAGGGACGCTACGAGCAGTACTTC.

This chain links TRBV6-2 or TRBV6-3 with TRBJ2-1; D is uncertain. Trimming shortened V by 0 bases and J by 16 bases, and 10 bases separated the two germline ends. The CDR3 spans 11 residues. Germline V CDR1 and CDR2: MNHEY, SVGEGT. The CDR3 DNA is TGTGCCAGCAGTTACTCGGCAGCTTCTTTCTTC. Translating it yields CASSYSAASFF.

The chain combines TRBV20-1 with TRBJ1-1, with D maybe TRBD1 (5 bases). Germline V gene sequence: CDR1 DFQATT, CDR2 SNEGSKA (reference sequence). V lost 5 bases and J lost 0, with 10 bases in between. The CDR3 length is 13 residues. The CDR3 DNA reads TGCAGTGCTGAAGTAGGGGTGAACACTGAAGCTTTCTTT. Protein sequence: CSAEVGVNTEAFF.

The chain is built from TRBV20-1 and TRBJ2-1; D gene ambiguous. CDR1 and CDR2 (germline): DFQATT, SNEGSKA (reference sequence). The length of the CDR3 is 14 residues. Between the trimmed V and J ends, which lost 5 bases and 7 bases, there was a span of 18 bases. CDR3: CSASRRLSLNEQFF. The CDR3 nucleotides are TGCAGTGCTTCGCGTAGGCTTTCCCTAAATGAGCAGTTCTTC.

The chain uses TRBV12-3 or TRBV12-4 and TRBJ1-2, with D tentatively TRBD1 (6 bases). The length of the CDR3 is 16 residues. V lost 1 base and J 4 bases, leaving 16 bases between the germline ends. DNA for the CDR3: TGTGCCAGCAGTTTAGACGCGGGGACACGACCCTATGGCTACACCTTC. Translating it yields CASSLDAGTRPYGYTF.

This chain links TRBV5-1 with TRBJ2-1; D unclear. CDR1 and CDR2 (germline): SGHRS, YFSETQ. Trimming took 1 base from V and 8 from J, leaving 7 bases between them. This CDR3 spans 12 amino acids. As DNA, the CDR3 is TGCGCCAGCAGCTTGAGTACGGATGAGCAGTTCTTC. Its translation is CASSLSTDEQFF.

This clonotype turned up a few times. This sequence joins TRBV20-1 and TRBJ1-5; D call uncertain. The V gene's germline CDR1 is DFQATT and CDR2 SNEGSKA (reference sequence). V shed 1 base and J shed 0 bases, with 7 bases lying between them. The CDR3 runs to 14 residues. The DNA for the CDR3 is TGCAGTGCTAGAGTGGTGATTAGCAATCAGCCCCAGCATTTT. It specifies CSARVVISNQPQHF.

This clonotype was detected a few times. The chain uses TRBV4-3 and TRBJ2-5; D might be TRBD2 (6 bases). V lost 0 bases and J 5 bases, leaving 10 bases between the germline ends. The CDR3 is made up of 14 amino acids. CDR1 is LGHNA and CDR2 is YSLEER in the germline V gene. CDR3 DNA: TGCGCCAGCAGCCAAGACCGGGGGATGGAGACCCAGTACTTC. Its translation is CASSQDRGMETQYF.

The chain uses TRBV20-1 and TRBJ2-5; tentative D call: TRBD2 (7 bases). CDR3 length: 14 amino acids. Germline values: CDR1 DFQATT, CDR2 SNEGSKA (reference sequence). V lost 3 bases to trimming and J lost 5 bases, with 16 bases between them. CDR3 amino acids: CSASAEGGAETQYF. Here the CDR3 DNA reads TGCAGTGCTAGCGCAGAGGGGGGGGCCGAGACCCAGTACTTC.